These 12 T cell receptor beta chains came from one sample sequenced in a study of cytomegalovirus exposure and HLA in healthy donors. A multiplex PCR was run with 60 Vbeta primers and 13 Jbeta primers. Measured with immunoSEQ multiplex PCR; TCRdb has only the in-frame clones, and not every one. The table includes roughly 150,000 clones, 84% detected once. The sequencing input was PBMCs. The origin of the receptors is a boy younger than 10 in good health and CMV-seronegative.

This chain joins TRBV27 and TRBJ2-2; 9 positions agree with TRBD2. Per the germline V gene, CDR1 is MNHEY and CDR2 is SMNVEV (reference sequence). With 6 bases clipped from V and 3 bases from J, the junction kept 8 bases outside the gene matches. The CDR3 spans 16 residues. CDR3 nucleotides: TGTGCCAGCAGCTTAGCGGGAGACCGGTACACCGGGGAGCTGTTTTTT. Its protein is CASSLAGDRYTGELFF.

The V call is TRBV29-1, the J call TRBJ1-1; no definite D call. Deletions cut 7 bases from V and 6 bases from J, with 21 bases between. The CDR3 consists of 14 residues. Germline assignment: CDR1 SQVTM and CDR2 ANQGSEA. The CDR3 DNA sequence: TGCAGCGCCTACCCGCGGCAGCCGGCCTCTGAAGCTTTCTTT. Residues: CSAYPRQPASEAFF. The entire variable domain, with the rest obtained from reference TRBV29-1 and TRBJ1-1, is as follows: SAVISQKPSRDICQRGTSLTIQCQVDSQVTMMFWYRQQPGQSLTLIATANQGSEATYESGFVIDKFPISRPNLTFSTLTVSNMSPEDSSIYLCSAYPRQPASEAFFGQGTRLTVV.

The rearrangement links TRBV25-1 to TRBJ1-4; 10 bases are shared with TRBD1. The length of the CDR3 is 16 residues. J lost 6 bases, V lost 3 bases, and 7 bases had no gene match. The V gene's germline CDR1 is MGHDK and CDR2 SYGVNS. The CDR3 sequence is CASSDWTGGMHEKLFF. The CDR3 coding sequence is TGTGCCAGCAGTGACTGGACAGGGGGTATGCATGAAAAACTGTTTTTT.

This sequence joins TRBV9 and TRBJ2-1, with D perhaps TRBD2 (7 bases). Per the germline V gene, CDR1 is SGDLS and CDR2 is YYNGEE. The CDR3 length is 17 residues. V lost 4 bases and J lost 3, with 20 bases in between. CDR3 DNA: TGTGCCAGCAGCTTAGGGGGGGGAGCCCCTGTCTACAATGAGCAGTTCTTC. Translating gives CASSLGGGAPVYNEQFF.

The rearrangement uses TRBV27 and TRBJ2-1; D unclear. Per the germline V gene, CDR1 is MNHEY and CDR2 is SMNVEV (reference sequence). V was pared by 5 bases and J by 7 bases, with 9 bases between. This CDR3 is 12 amino acids long. For the CDR3, the DNA is TGTGCCAGCAGTGCTATCCGGAATGAGCAGTTCTTC. This sequence encodes CASSAIRNEQFF.

The chain employs TRBV19 and TRBJ2-6; TRBD1 aligns across 7 bases. Losses at the gene ends were 3 bases for V and 3 bases for J; bases not matched to a gene: 8. This CDR3 region has 17 residues. CDR1 LNHDA and CDR2 SQIVND come from the germline V gene (reference sequence). Here the CDR3 reads CASSIGKGAGGANVLTF. The CDR3 DNA reads as TGTGCCAGTAGTATTGGAAAGGGGGCTGGTGGGGCCAACGTCCTGACTTTC.

This clone was found once. V gene TRBV14 combines with J gene TRBJ2-1; D ambiguous. V shed 2 bases and J shed 5 bases, with 16 bases lying between them. The CDR3 loop spans 16 amino acids. Germline CDR1 SGHDN, CDR2 FVKESK. The DNA of the CDR3 is TGTGCCAGCAGCCAACTTCGAGCGTTGACGAACAATGAGCAGTTCTTC. Amino acid sequence: CASSQLRALTNNEQFF.

The V call is TRBV7-9, the J call TRBJ2-7; 8 bases are shared with TRBD1. CDR3 length: 16 amino acids. The trim removed 2 bases at V and 0 bases at J, leaving 6 bases unmatched. CDR1 and CDR2 from the germline V gene are SEHNR and FQNEAQ (reference sequence). Here the CDR3 reads CASSLQGASDSYEQYF. CDR3 in DNA: TGTGCCAGCAGCTTACAGGGGGCCTCGGACTCCTACGAGCAGTACTTC. Filled out from reference TRBV7-9 and TRBJ2-7, the complete variable domain reads DTGVSQNPRHKITKRGQNVTFRCDPISEHNRLYWYRQTLGQGPEFLTYFQNEAQLEKSRLLSDRFSAERPKGSFSTLEIQRTEQGDSAMYLCASSLQGASDSYEQYFGPGTRLTVT.

The chain combines TRBV7-3 with TRBJ1-1, with TRBD1 as a possible D gene (6 bases). CDR3 length: 15 residues. Per the germline V gene, CDR1 is SGHTA and CDR2 is FQGTGA. Trimming took off 0 bases at V and 1 base at J, with 9 bases between the two ends. The CDR3 spells CASSLTDRGNTEAFF. CDR3 bases: TGTGCCAGCAGCTTAACGGACAGAGGGAACACTGAAGCTTTCTTT.

The V call is TRBV5-1, the J call TRBJ2-5, with D possibly TRBD1 on 6 matching bases. V lost 2 bases and J lost 2, with 16 bases in between. CDR3 length equals 16 residues. Germline V lookup: CDR1 SGHRS, CDR2 YFSETQ. CDR3 amino acids: CASSFGKKRGQETQYF. As DNA, the CDR3 is TGCGCCAGCAGCTTCGGGAAGAAGAGGGGGCAAGAGACCCAGTACTTC.

The chain has TRBV6-5 and TRBJ2-7, with TRBD2 matching 8 bases. The germline V gene has CDR1 MNHEY and CDR2 SVGAGI. There are 16 residues in the CDR3. With V trimmed by 0 bases and J by 7 bases, 11 bases remained unmatched. In DNA, the CDR3 is TGTGCCAGCAGTTACTCCGGCGGGAGGCCGTCGGGGGAGCAGTACTTC. Translating it yields CASSYSGGRPSGEQYF.

For the CDR3, the DNA is TGTGCCAGCAGCCCCTTTTTGAGCACCGGGGAGCTGTTTTTT. Its translation is CASSPFLSTGELFF. The chain is built from TRBV11-2 and TRBJ2-2; no clear D gene. CDR1 and CDR2 (germline): SGHAT, FQNNGV. The CDR3 length is 14 residues. V lost 5 bases and J lost 4, with 11 bases in between.